These 17 T cell receptor beta chains came from one sample sequenced in a study of identical twins (dated by TCRdb to about 2016). The method was 5' RACE. Sequencing instrument: Illumina HiSeq 2000. The public reads were reprocessed in TCRdb via fastp at Q25 and MiXCR, keeping in-frame beta chains. When rows share a CDR3 protein, they turn into one entry using the most common DNA and genes. In all, the sample holds 250,000 to 300,000 distinct CDR3 sequences, and roughly 9.7% of those were seen once. Together, the top ten hold around 7.1% of the sample. These data are also associated with another study on yellow fever vaccine responses in identical twins.

The source material was CD8+ T cells sorted from blood. These receptors were obtained from a woman younger than 30 in good health.

This clonotype was observed at least ten times. Here the CDR3 DNA reads TGTGCCAGCAGATCAGACTATGGCTACACCTTC. It codes for CASRSDYGYTF. This sequence joins TRBV12-3 or TRBV12-4 and TRBJ1-2; no firm D call. The CDR3 is 11 amino acids. V shed 6 bases and J shed 3 bases, with 5 bases lying between them.

The table lists this clonotype with many counts. V is TRBV7-8 and J is TRBJ1-4, with D tentatively TRBD1 (5 bases). Trimming pared 2 bases from V and 6 bases from J, leaving 10 bases between. This CDR3 is built from 14 residues. The germline gives CDR1 SGHVS, CDR2 FQNEAQ. The CDR3: CASSLQGFDEKLFF. The CDR3 nucleotides read TGTGCCAGCAGCTTACAGGGCTTCGATGAAAAACTGTTTTTT.

CDR3 sequence: CARCFPETGTGNYNEQFF. The CDR3 nucleotides read TGTGCCCGCTGTTTCCCGGAAACCGGGACAGGGAATTACAATGAGCAGTTCTTC. The gene calls are TRBV2 and TRBJ2-1, with 9 nucleotides matching TRBD1. The V and J ends lost 11 bases and 4 bases, in that order; junction bases with no gene match: 21. Germline CDR1 SNHLY, CDR2 FYNNEI. The length of the CDR3 is 18 residues.

This rearrangement joins TRBV10-3 to TRBJ2-1; 7 positions agree with TRBD2. CDR1 and CDR2 (germline): ENHRY, SYGVKD. This CDR3 spans 13 amino acids. J was trimmed by 5 bases and V by 9 bases; bases with no gene match: 7. The CDR3 sequence is CAMGGDLNNEQFF. In DNA form, the CDR3 reads TGTGCCATGGGGGGGGACTTAAACAATGAGCAGTTCTTC.

This clonotype was seen many times. The chain joins TRBV20-1 to TRBJ1-2; no firm D call. V was shortened by 5 bases and J by 4 bases, with 17 bases between the two germline ends. From germline, CDR1 is DFQATT and CDR2 SNEGSKA (reference sequence). The CDR3 extends over 14 amino acids. This CDR3 reads CSAQTYSVFYGYTF. The CDR3 nucleotides read TGCAGTGCTCAGACCTACTCGGTTTTCTATGGCTACACCTTC.

The chain links TRBV10-3 to TRBJ1-5; 11 nucleotides match TRBD1. Unmatched junction bases numbered 1, after V lost 4 bases and J lost 2 bases. The CDR3 contains 15 residues. Per the germline V gene, CDR1 is ENHRY and CDR2 is SYGVKD. CDR3 protein: CAISGTGGGNQPQHF. CDR3 in DNA: TGTGCCATCAGTGGGACAGGGGGCGGCAATCAGCCCCAGCATTTT.

The chain is built from TRBV29-1 and TRBJ2-4; 10 bases match TRBD1. CDR3 length equals 12 residues. Germline V gene data show CDR1 as SQVTM and CDR2 as ANQGSEA. V was clipped by 4 bases and J by 7 bases; unmatched bases: 1. The CDR3 here is CSVGDRGNIQYF. Written as DNA, the CDR3 is TGCAGCGTTGGGGACAGGGGTAACATTCAGTACTTC.

This clonotype was found a few times. This sequence joins TRBV6-4 and TRBJ2-3; D not certain. The V gene's germline CDR1 is MRHNA and CDR2 SNTAGT. Trimming took off 1 base at V and 1 base at J, with 3 bases between the two ends. The CDR3 spans 13 residues. The CDR3 sequence: CASSDWGTDTQYF. CDR3 in DNA: TGTGCCAGCAGTGACTGGGGCACAGATACGCAGTATTTT.

This clonotype was found many times. The CDR3 DNA follows: TGTGCCAGCAGCCCTCCGCCAGTAGGGCGAGAGACCCAGTACTTC. Its protein product is CASSPPPVGRETQYF. This chain links TRBV12-3 or TRBV12-4 with TRBJ2-5; no reliable D call. The germline V and J ends were trimmed by 6 bases and 4 bases, with 18 bases remaining between them. The CDR3 covers 15 residues.

This clonotype has only a few counts. The genes are TRBV7-6 and TRBJ2-2; the D is unclear. Trimming took 5 bases from V and 5 from J, leaving 9 bases between them. This CDR3 region has 13 residues. From germline, CDR1 is SGHVS and CDR2 FNYEAQ. The CDR3 DNA is TGTGCCAGCAGCCCCCGGGTTACCGGGGAGCTGTTTTTT. Amino acids: CASSPRVTGELFF.

This clonotype has a count of ten or more. Its ends do not fully match the called genes, so a read error is possible. The J gene is TRBJ2-7, the V gene TRBV7-7; D is perhaps TRBD2 (6 bases). Germline CDR1 reads SSHAT; CDR2 reads FNYEAQ (reference sequence). The CDR3 is 15 residues long. The CDR3 DNA reads as TGTGCTAGCAGCTTAAACCGCGGGGTTCAAAACGAGCAGTACTTC. It specifies CASSLNRGVQNEQYF.

In this sample, this clonotype turned up a few times. The chain joins TRBV6-1 to TRBJ2-7, with 9 bases fitting TRBD1. V shed 6 bases, J shed 5 bases, and the junction held 11 bases outside the gene matches. The germline CDR1 and CDR2 sequences are MNHNS and SASEGT. This CDR3 spans 15 amino acids. The CDR3 reads CASSGTGNFGDEQYF. The CDR3 DNA reads TGTGCCAGCAGCGGGACAGGGAACTTTGGGGACGAGCAGTACTTC.

The gene calls are TRBV10-3 and TRBJ2-3; TRBD2 is a possible D gene (6 bases). In germline, CDR1 is ENHRY, CDR2 SYGVKD. V lost 8 bases and J 5 bases, leaving 11 bases between the germline ends. The CDR3 is made up of 12 amino acids. The CDR3 loop reads CAIAWGGDTQYF. The DNA for the CDR3 is TGTGCCATCGCTTGGGGAGGAGATACGCAGTATTTT.

The table lists this clonotype with many counts. The V and J genes are TRBV6-4 and TRBJ2-6; no firm D call. Germline lookup yields CDR1 MRHNA and CDR2 SNTAGT. CDR3 length: 17 residues. With 2 bases removed from V and 1 base from J, the gap between germline ends came to 12 bases. This CDR3 reads CASSDPSGGSGANVLTF. The CDR3 coding sequence is TGTGCCAGCAGTGACCCCTCCGGTGGGTCTGGGGCCAACGTCCTGACTTTC.

The V call is TRBV7-6, the J call TRBJ1-4; weak D call: TRBD1 (5 bases). Deletions cut 3 bases from V and 3 bases from J, with 8 bases between. CDR3 length equals 14 residues. Germline-derived CDR1 and CDR2 are SGHVS and FNYEAQ. The CDR3 protein is CASSFGAANEKLFF. The CDR3 coding sequence is TGTGCCAGCAGCTTCGGGGCAGCTAATGAAAAACTGTTTTTT.

The sample holds many counts of this clonotype. The V call is TRBV10-3, the J call TRBJ2-1; TRBD1 might be the D (6 bases). Deletions cut 2 bases from V and 8 bases from J, with 13 bases between. This CDR3 has 14 amino acids. Germline CDR1 is ENHRY and CDR2 is SYGVKD. The CDR3 DNA reads as TGTGCCATCAGTGAGCTAGACAGGCACGATGAGCAGTTCTTC. Protein: CAISELDRHDEQFF.

This clonotype was seen many times. This sequence joins TRBV12-3 or TRBV12-4 and TRBJ1-5, with unresolved D. The V end lost 3 bases, the J end lost 8 bases, and 20 bases lay between the germline ends. This CDR3 contains 16 residues. The CDR3 reads CASSFTERVGVEPQHF. For the CDR3, the DNA is TGTGCCAGCAGTTTCACTGAGAGGGTAGGTGTGGAGCCCCAGCATTTT.